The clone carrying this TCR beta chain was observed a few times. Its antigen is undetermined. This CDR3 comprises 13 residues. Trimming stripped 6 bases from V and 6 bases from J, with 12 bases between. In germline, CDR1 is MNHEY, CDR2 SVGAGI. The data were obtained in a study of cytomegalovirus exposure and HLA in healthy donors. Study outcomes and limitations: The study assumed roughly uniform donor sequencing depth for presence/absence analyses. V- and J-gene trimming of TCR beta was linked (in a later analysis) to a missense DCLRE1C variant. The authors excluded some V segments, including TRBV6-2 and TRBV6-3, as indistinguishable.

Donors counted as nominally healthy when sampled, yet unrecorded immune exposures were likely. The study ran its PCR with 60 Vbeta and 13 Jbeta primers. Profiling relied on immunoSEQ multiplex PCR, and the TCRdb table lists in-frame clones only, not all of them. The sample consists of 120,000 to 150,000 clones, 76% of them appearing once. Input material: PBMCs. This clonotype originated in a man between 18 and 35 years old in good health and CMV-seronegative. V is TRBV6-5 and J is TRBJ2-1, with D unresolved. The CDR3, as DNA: TGTGCCAGCAGCTCCCGTAGCTTCAATGAGCAGTTCTTC. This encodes CASSSRSFNEQFF.